The 27 T cell receptor beta chains below all came from one sample that was sequenced in a study of T cell responses to AZD1222 COVID-19 vaccine. This table comes from immunoSEQ multiplex PCR, and its TCRdb copy is limited to in-frame clones, with some not included. The sample holds about 170,000 clones, roughly 89% seen once. The material sequenced was peripheral blood, taken on day 0 of AZD1222 vaccination. These receptors were collected from an adult in good health.

The chain links TRBV10-3 to TRBJ2-3; TRBD1 or TRBD2 may be the D gene (6 bases each). V lost 6 bases to trimming and J lost 0 bases, with 13 bases between them. In germline, CDR1 is ENHRY, CDR2 SYGVKD. This CDR3 has 15 residues. Here the CDR3 DNA reads TGTGCCATCAGGCGGGACACCCTTAGCACAGATACGCAGTATTTT. Encoded protein: CAIRRDTLSTDTQYF.

The chain joins TRBV19 to TRBJ2-2, with 10 bases identical to TRBD2. This CDR3 comprises 17 residues. With 1 base clipped from V and 6 bases from J, the junction kept 8 bases outside the gene matches. The germline V gene encodes CDR1 LNHDA and CDR2 SQIVND (reference sequence). The CDR3 sequence: CASSIAPAGGIAGELFF. The CDR3 region has the DNA TGTGCCAGTAGTATAGCCCCAGCGGGAGGGATTGCCGGGGAGCTGTTTTTT.

V is TRBV3-1 (or the pseudogene TRBV3-2) and J is TRBJ1-4; TRBD1 is a possible D gene (5 bases). V was clipped by 4 bases and J by 0 bases, with 6 bases between them. In germline, CDR1 is LGHDT, CDR2 YNNKEL (reference sequence). The CDR3 runs to 14 residues. The CDR3 nucleotides are TGTGCCAGCAGCCTACAGGCAACTAATGAAAAACTGTTTTTT. Amino acids: CASSLQATNEKLFF.

The rearrangement joins TRBV4-1 to TRBJ1-5; D remains ambiguous. The V end was cut by 1 base, the J end by 0 bases, with 7 bases between. Germline V gene sequence: CDR1 MGHRA, CDR2 YSYEKL. This CDR3 is built from 15 residues. The CDR3 DNA reads as TGCGCCAGCAGCCAAGGTGACTTTAGCAATCAGCCCCAGCATTTT. As protein: CASSQGDFSNQPQHF.

The genes are TRBV30 and TRBJ1-4; D gene ambiguous. Trimming took off 2 bases at V and 2 bases at J, with 6 bases between the two ends. The CDR3 runs to 13 residues. The germline V gene encodes CDR1 GTSNPN and CDR2 SVGIG (reference sequence). CDR3 DNA: TGTGCCTGGAGTCCTGGTACTAATGAAAAACTGTTTTTT. It specifies CAWSPGTNEKLFF.

The V gene is TRBV10-2, the J gene TRBJ2-2; possible D gene TRBD2, 6 bases. The CDR3 length is 17 residues. V was pared by 6 bases and J by 5 bases, with 22 bases between. Looked up from germline, CDR1 is WSHSY and CDR2 is SAAADI. The CDR3 loop reads CASREDIPNGGTGELFF. CDR3 in DNA: TGCGCCAGCAGAGAGGACATCCCAAACGGGGGAACCGGGGAGCTGTTTTTT.

This chain connects TRBV7-9 to TRBJ2-7; unclear D gene. This CDR3 contains 16 residues. Germline V gene data show CDR1 as SEHNR and CDR2 as FQNEAQ (reference sequence). Deletions cut 4 bases from V and 0 bases from J, with 16 bases between. The CDR3 region has the DNA TGTGCCAGCAGCTGGAAAGGCAGTGAGAGCTCCTACGAGCAGTACTTC. Its protein is CASSWKGSESSYEQYF.

The chain links TRBV6-5 to TRBJ2-1; 9 positions match TRBD2. Per the germline V gene, CDR1 is MNHEY and CDR2 is SVGAGI. With V trimmed by 10 bases and J by 9 bases, 13 bases remained unmatched. The CDR3 covers 14 residues. The CDR3: CATYPAGGFSEQFF. The CDR3 coding sequence is TGTGCCACATACCCCGCGGGAGGGTTTAGTGAGCAGTTCTTC.

The chain uses TRBV6-1 and TRBJ1-2; 7 positions match TRBD1. V lost 1 base and J lost 4; bases outside the gene matches: 6. In germline, CDR1 is MNHNS, CDR2 SASEGT. The CDR3 contains 15 residues. This chain's CDR3 is CASSEGVRGSYGYTF. DNA for the CDR3: TGTGCCAGCAGTGAAGGCGTCAGGGGGAGCTATGGCTACACCTTC.

This clone was picked up one time. V and J are TRBV18 and TRBJ1-1, with D unclear. This CDR3 has 14 residues. V dropped 2 bases and J dropped 5 bases, with 12 bases sitting between them. Germline CDR1 is KGHSH and CDR2 is LQKENI. CDR3 sequence: CASSPDIWWTEAFF. DNA for the CDR3: TGTGCCAGCTCACCAGACATCTGGTGGACTGAAGCTTTCTTT.

V usage is TRBV11-3 and J usage is TRBJ2-3; 8 bases line up with TRBD2. The CDR3 totals 15 residues. The V gene end was trimmed by 5 bases and the J gene end by 4 bases; junction bases not matched to a gene: 8. The germline V gene has CDR1 SGHNT and CDR2 YENEEA. CDR3 loop: CASSHSGMEADTQYF. The CDR3, as DNA: TGTGCCAGCAGCCATAGCGGGATGGAGGCAGATACGCAGTATTTT.

V and J are TRBV6-2 or TRBV6-3 and TRBJ1-5, with D unclear. The CDR3 totals 14 residues. The V end was cut by 5 bases, the J end by 5 bases, with 13 bases between. Germline V gene lookup returns CDR1 MNHEY and CDR2 SVGEGT. The CDR3 here is CASSTPEGYQPQHF. The CDR3 nucleotides read TGTGCCAGCAGTACTCCCGAGGGATATCAGCCCCAGCATTTT.

The V call is TRBV3-1 (or the pseudogene TRBV3-2), the J call TRBJ1-2, with D possibly being TRBD1 (5 bases). The ends were cut back, 1 base at V and 6 bases at J, with 15 bases in the middle. Germline CDR1 and CDR2: LGHDT and YNNKEL (reference sequence). The length of the CDR3 is 15 residues. In DNA, the CDR3 is TGTGCCAGCAGCCAAGGCCCTGGCAGGGTAAATGGCTACACCTTC. Its translation: CASSQGPGRVNGYTF.

CDR3 sequence reads: CASSSQGALDNSPLHF. CDR3 in DNA: TGTGCCAGCAGCTCCCAGGGGGCCCTCGACAATTCACCCCTCCACTTT. This rearrangement joins TRBV7-8 to TRBJ1-6, with 8 positions matching TRBD1. V was clipped by 4 bases and J by 7 bases; unmatched bases: 9. The CDR3 spans 16 residues. CDR1 and CDR2 from the germline V gene are SGHVS and FQNEAQ. The whole variable domain, filled in from reference TRBV7-8 and TRBJ1-6, reads GAGVSQSPRYKVAKRGQDVALRCDPISGHVSLFWYQQALGQGPEFLTYFQNEAQLDKSGLPSDRFFAERPEGSVSTLKIQRTQQEDSAVYLCASSSQGALDNSPLHFGNGTRLTVT.

This clone came up once. The chain joins TRBV5-4 to TRBJ1-2; the D gene is possibly TRBD1 (6 bases). V was shortened by 4 bases and J by 4 bases, with 17 bases between the two germline ends. Germline V gives CDR1 SGHNT, CDR2 YYREEE (reference sequence). The CDR3 sequence is 15 residues long. The CDR3 nucleotides are TGTGCCAGCAGCACTGGTTGGGGGCGCGGCTATGGCTACACCTTC. It codes for CASSTGWGRGYGYTF.

This rearrangement joins TRBV11-2 to TRBJ1-5; the match to TRBD1 covers 9 bases. The CDR3 is 15 residues long. V was pared by 4 bases and J by 8 bases, with 9 bases of the junction left unmatched. Germline lookup yields CDR1 SGHAT and CDR2 FQNNGV. The CDR3 loop is CASSSDRGPREPQHF. In nucleotides, the CDR3 is TGTGCCAGCAGCTCGGACAGGGGCCCGCGTGAGCCCCAGCATTTT.

The V gene is TRBV19, the J gene TRBJ2-1; 12 bases are a match to TRBD2. Losses at the gene ends were 1 base for V and 7 bases for J; bases not matched to a gene: 2. The CDR3 length is 15 residues. CDR1 and CDR2 (germline): LNHDA, SQIVND (reference sequence). The CDR3 nucleotides read TGTGCCAGTAGTATAGGAACTAGCGGGAGGAATGAGCAGTTCTTC. It yields the protein CASSIGTSGRNEQFF.

This chain connects TRBV7-2 to TRBJ2-7; D gene uncertain. This CDR3 is built from 12 residues. CDR1 and CDR2 (germline): SGHTA, FQGNSA. Trimming took 1 base from V and 3 from J, leaving 4 bases between them. DNA of the CDR3: TGTGCCAGCAGCTTAGTGGGCTACGAGCAGTACTTC. It yields the protein CASSLVGYEQYF.

V and J are TRBV6-6 and TRBJ2-7; D is perhaps TRBD1 (5 bases). With 0 bases removed from V and 4 bases from J, the gap between germline ends came to 7 bases. The CDR3 is 13 amino acids. Germline V lookup: CDR1 MNHNY, CDR2 SVGAGI (reference sequence). The CDR3 DNA is TGTGCCAGCAGTTACTCGGGGCAGTACGAGCAGTACTTC. It codes for CASSYSGQYEQYF.

A single count supports this clone. The CDR3 bases are TGTGCCAGTAGTACTTGGGACACCGGCATCGAGCAGTACTTC. Amino acids: CASSTWDTGIEQYF. The chain couples TRBV19 to TRBJ2-7; possibly TRBD1 for D (6 bases). The CDR3 is 14 residues long. Per the germline V gene, CDR1 is LNHDA and CDR2 is SQIVND (reference sequence). Trimming pared 4 bases from V and 6 bases from J, leaving 16 bases between.

This clone has more than one count but fewer than ten. The chain combines TRBV19 with TRBJ1-1; D unresolved. Trimming took 5 bases from V and 4 from J, leaving 8 bases between them. The CDR3 runs to 12 residues. Germline CDR1 and CDR2: LNHDA and SQIVND (reference sequence). The CDR3 nucleotides are TGTGCCAGTAGTGACACACCCACTGAAGCTTTCTTT. Its protein product is CASSDTPTEAFF.

The chain recombines TRBV10-2 with TRBJ2-2, with D hard to call. This CDR3 is 12 amino acids long. Deletions cut 6 bases from V and 6 bases from J, with 8 bases between. CDR1 and CDR2 (germline): WSHSY, SAAADI. The CDR3 sequence: CASSSEPGELFF. The CDR3 coding sequence is TGCGCCAGCAGCTCGGAGCCCGGGGAGCTGTTTTTT.

The V and J genes are TRBV7-3 and TRBJ2-7; D unclear. V lost 5 bases, J lost 2 bases, and 13 bases lay in between. CDR3 length equals 14 residues. CDR1 and CDR2 from the germline V gene are SGHTA and FQGTGA. The CDR3 sequence: CASSPFGGAYEQYF. The DNA for the CDR3 is TGTGCCAGCAGCCCTTTCGGTGGGGCCTACGAGCAGTACTTC. Variable domain in full (rest from reference TRBV7-3 and TRBJ2-7): GAGVSQTPSNKVTEKGKYVELRCDPISGHTALYWYRQSLGQGPEFLIYFQGTGAADDSGLPNDRFFAVRPEGSVSTLKIQRTERGDSAVYLCASSPFGGAYEQYFGPGTRLTVT.

The chain uses TRBV4-2 and TRBJ2-2; D is ambiguous. There are 14 residues in the CDR3. Germline values: CDR1 LGHNA, CDR2 YNFKEQ. The V end lost 1 base, the J end lost 6 bases, and 9 bases lay between the germline ends. The CDR3 DNA is TGTGCCAGCAGCCAAGTTTCCAGCCCCGGGGAGCTGTTTTTT. It specifies CASSQVSSPGELFF.

This chain links TRBV28 with TRBJ1-2; perhaps TRBD1 as D (5 bases). The CDR3 extends over 15 amino acids. Germline CDR1 MDHEN, CDR2 SYDVKM. Trimming pared 4 bases from V and 4 bases from J, leaving 16 bases between. CDR3 nucleotides: TGTGCCAGCAGTTCTGGGGCAGAGATGATCTATGGCTACACCTTC. Translating gives CASSSGAEMIYGYTF.

The rearrangement joins TRBV7-8 to TRBJ1-5; TRBD1 is a possible D gene (6 bases). Germline V gives CDR1 SGHVS, CDR2 FQNEAQ. This CDR3 is built from 15 residues. Trimming removed 5 bases at V and 2 bases at J, with 13 bases between. The CDR3 sequence: CASSRGAGGNQPQHF. The CDR3 DNA reads as TGTGCCAGCAGCCGAGGGGCAGGGGGCAATCAGCCCCAGCATTTT.

J is TRBJ2-2 and V is TRBV30; D is unresolved. V was trimmed by 7 bases and J by 0 bases, leaving 15 bases between them. This CDR3 contains 15 residues. Germline V gives CDR1 GTSNPN, CDR2 SVGIG (reference sequence). CDR3 sequence: CASPTLPSNTGELFF. CDR3 sequence (DNA): TGTGCCTCCCCGACTCTACCGTCGAACACCGGGGAGCTGTTTTTT.